This T cell receptor (beta chain) derives from a study of naive and memory T cell subsets (dated by TCRdb to the late 2010s). Notes on the research overall: An open-source, UMI-based TCR alpha and beta sequencing pipeline was applied to sorted naive and memory peripheral blood T cell subsets. The results of the functional CMV T cell responses matched the IgG serology results in every case. RNA was DNase-treated and reverse transcribed with TCR constant-region primers, mostly using SuperScript III. The paper as a whole reports these results and caveats: After error correction, over 85% of naive TCR sequences appeared only once, giving much steeper abundance distributions than memory subsets. Gini index rose and Shannon and inverse Simpson diversity fell from naive through CM, EM and EMRA in both CD4 and CD8 cells. A few larger clonotypes were present in naive repertoires, particularly the CD8 repertoires, and these clonotypes were possibly memory cells re-expressing CD45RA. Each clonotype was defined as a single alpha or beta chain sequence rather than as a paired alpha/beta receptor. RNA-based TCR counts may be influenced by expression changes linked to T cell activation and differentiation. No ground truth was available to validate the repertoire findings for the naive and memory subsets. The abundance of TCRs followed a power law with an exponent that differed between naive and memory subsets yet stayed consistent across the three individuals.

From the second PCR step onward, the TCR alpha chain libraries and the TCR beta chain libraries were amplified separately. To determine each donor's CMV status, fresh PBMCs were stimulated overnight with CMV viral lysate, and IFNgamma production from CD4+ T cells was then assessed. Using Miltenyi beads, CD4 T cells were first positively selected, and CD8 T cells were then positively selected from the CD4-negative fraction. Cells stained for CD3, CD4, CD8, CD45RA, CD27 and a live/dead dye were sorted on a BD Aria II into four subsets by CD45RA and CD27. Blood was obtained from a few healthy volunteers, and the blood from each volunteer was fractionated into CD4 and CD8 T cells and subsequently into four differentiation subsets. About 0.13 L of peripheral blood was collected from each donor, and PBMC were isolated from the blood using Ficoll-Paque PLUS density-gradient centrifugation. The sorted cells were lysed in RLT buffer, after which RNA was extracted using a Qiagen RNeasy kit and kept at -80 degrees C.

V is cut by 2 bases and J by 2 bases, and the space between the germline ends is 12 bases. The CDR3 covers 15 residues, taking in both the cysteine and the phenylalanine. CDR3 DNA is the only sequence kept; it has 45 bases, read in frame from the first base. Per the germline V gene, SGHAT is the CDR1 and FQNNGV is the CDR2. Comments on this clonotype: Its antigen target is currently unknown. Within one base of it there is no much larger clone, and no base qualities were kept.

Preparation of the library involved UMI-ligation and nested PCR. To cover both TRBC1 and TRBC2, the beta constant-region primer consisted of an equimolar mix of two oligonucleotides. T4 RNA ligase 1 ligated a single-stranded oligonucleotide carrying the SP2 primer and a 12-nucleotide UMI to the cDNA 3' end. Four rounds of PCR were used to amplify ligated cDNA, with nested alpha and beta constant-region primers being used together with the SP2 primer. Incubation of the ligation reaction was carried out at 16 degrees C for about 18-25 hours. To avoid over-amplification, PCR2 was usually performed as a SYBR Green qPCR and halted once a predetermined threshold was reached. Apart from the first purification, every purification step used Agencourt AMPure XP magnetic beads. Library amounts were measured by Qubit and library quality was assessed on a TapeStation, where the main peak was expected at around 650 bp. Pooled libraries were sequenced on an Illumina MiSeq with v2 2x251 paired-end kits, typically giving about 0.95-2.2 million reads per sample. Each sample's library went into the pool at about 4.2 nM, and roughly 4.5-7.5% PhiX was added to help with cluster recognition. In the paper's pipeline: Using tag matching that tolerated one base-pair mismatch, Decombinator assigned V and J genes to FASTQ reads that had been processed by Demultiplexor. UMIs were used by Collapsinator to correct both sequencing errors and frequency errors arising from PCR heterogeneity. CDR3Translator translated TCRs and extracted CDR3s from the conserved cysteine to the FGXG phenylalanine, flagging non-productive sequences. Repertoires were subsampled to equal numbers of UMI-defined TCRs before Gini, Shannon entropy and inverse Simpson indices were calculated. Power-law fits to clonotype abundance distributions were performed by maximum likelihood within the linear range. On one naive CD8 sample, the pipeline and MIGEC gave similar UMI counts, unique TCR numbers and clonal distributions. In one analysis, naive TCRs also found in any memory subset of the same donor were removed from the naive repertoire. The repertoires were searched for several thousand CMV-associated CDR3 sequences that had been compiled from VDJdb and a published dataset. Using fastp trimming at Q25 and MiXCR clonotype assembly, TCRdb reanalyzed the public sequencing data and kept in-frame beta chains. Entries that share a CDR3 protein sequence are merged under the most common genes and DNA. The V and J calls and clone size come from TCRdb's table, not from the authors' own analysis. This sample holds 130,000 to 150,000 distinct CDR3 sequences; 15% to 20% were observed only once. The ten largest clones capture roughly 0.14% of the sample.

The material sequenced was naive CD4+ T cells from blood. The meaning of the sample's cell subset or site label: naive T cells, CD45RA high CD27+. The TCR originated in a human donor in good health. The rearranged segments are TRBV11-2 and TRBJ1-1; TRBD1 is a weak D gene call, 5 bases matching. CDR3 loop: CASSLSRTTNTEAFF. The sequenced DNA: TGTGCCAGCAGCTTAAGTAGGACAACAAACACTGAAGCTTTCTTT.